These T cell receptor beta chains were read from a single sample in a study of CD8 T cells in Susac syndrome. TCRdb re-derived calls from the immunoSEQ multiplex PCR reads in MiXCR, one entry per CDR3 protein. The repertoire includes some 160,000 distinct CDR3 sequences, 92% of them detected once, and around 0.087% sits in the top ten. The sample was CD4+ T cells from PBMCs. The receptors shown here come from a human donor in good health. Each CDR3 is given with its conserved first and last residue. The D gene is left open where the match is weak. Size tells how often a clone was seen (once, few, many) or the class of an expanded clone, and some rows leave it out.

clone_size	v_call	j_call	d_call	cdr3_aa	cdr3_nt
once	TRBV29-1	TRBJ2-5	TRBD2	CSGSGGGETQYF	TGCAGCGGTAGCGGGGGAGGAGAGACCCAGTACTTC
.	TRBV6-5	TRBJ2-7	TRBD2	CASSYSGTSGKSYEQYF	TGTGCCAGCAGTTACTCCGGGACTAGCGGGAAGTCCTACGAGCAGTACTTC
.	TRBV20-1	TRBJ1-4	.	CSAPLRDVEKLFF	TGCAGTGCCCCTCTTCGAGACGTTGAAAAACTGTTTTTT
few	TRBV5-1	TRBJ1-5	.	CASSLEHSNQPQHF	TGCGCCAGCAGCTTGGAGCATAGCAATCAGCCCCAGCATTTT
.	TRBV10-3	TRBJ2-2	.	CAISESMVARRNTGELFF	TGTGCCATCAGTGAGTCGATGGTGGCCAGGCGGAACACCGGGGAGCTGTTTTTT
.	TRBV30	TRBJ2-7	.	CAWTRDGAYEQYF	TGTGCCTGGACTCGGGACGGGGCCTACGAGCAGTACTTC
few	TRBV18	TRBJ1-1	.	CASSPTTGNTEAFF	TGTGCCAGCTCACCCACTACAGGGAACACTGAAGCTTTCTTT
.	TRBV7-2	TRBJ2-2	TRBD1	CASSSRGTGITGELFF	TGTGCCAGCAGCTCTAGAGGGACAGGGATCACCGGGGAGCTGTTTTTT
.	TRBV4-1	TRBJ2-5	.	CASSQDQGRETQYF	TGCGCCAGCAGCCAAGATCAGGGGAGGGAGACCCAGTACTTC
.	TRBV9	TRBJ2-3	TRBD2	CASSGATSGGADTQYF	TGTGCCAGCAGTGGGGCTACTAGCGGGGGCGCAGATACGCAGTATTTT
.	TRBV27	TRBJ2-7	TRBD2	CASSPREAYEQYF	TGTGCCAGCAGTCCCCGGGAGGCCTACGAGCAGTACTTC
.	TRBV7-9	TRBJ2-7	.	CASSNLGYAGHEQYF	TGTGCCAGCAGCAACCTAGGTTATGCAGGCCACGAGCAGTACTTC